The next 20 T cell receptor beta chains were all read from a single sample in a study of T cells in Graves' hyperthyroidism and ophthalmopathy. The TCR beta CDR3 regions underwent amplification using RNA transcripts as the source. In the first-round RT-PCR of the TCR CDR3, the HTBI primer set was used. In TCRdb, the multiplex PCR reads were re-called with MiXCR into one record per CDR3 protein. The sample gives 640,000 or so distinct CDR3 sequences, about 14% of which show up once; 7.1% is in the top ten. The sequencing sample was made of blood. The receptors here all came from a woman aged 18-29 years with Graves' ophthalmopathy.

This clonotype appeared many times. The CDR3 reads CASSLGFNEQFF. DNA for the CDR3: TGTGCCAGCAGCTTAGGCTTCAATGAGCAGTTCTTC. The J gene is TRBJ2-1, the V gene TRBV11-1; D gene ambiguous. V lost 1 base and J 6 bases, leaving 4 bases between the germline ends. This CDR3 is 12 amino acids long. Germline V gene lookup returns CDR1 SGHAT and CDR2 FQDESV (reference sequence).

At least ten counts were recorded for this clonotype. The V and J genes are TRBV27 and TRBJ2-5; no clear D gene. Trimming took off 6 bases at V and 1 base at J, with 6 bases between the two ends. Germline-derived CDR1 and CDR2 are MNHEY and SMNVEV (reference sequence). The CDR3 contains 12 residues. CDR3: CASRAAQETQYF. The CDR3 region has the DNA TGTGCCAGCAGGGCGGCCCAAGAGACCCAGTACTTC.

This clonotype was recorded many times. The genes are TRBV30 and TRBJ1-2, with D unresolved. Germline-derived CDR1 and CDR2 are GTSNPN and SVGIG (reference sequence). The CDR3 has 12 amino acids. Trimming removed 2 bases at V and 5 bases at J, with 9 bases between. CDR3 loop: CAWSSRGYGYTF. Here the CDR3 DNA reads TGTGCCTGGAGTTCCCGGGGATATGGCTACACCTTC.

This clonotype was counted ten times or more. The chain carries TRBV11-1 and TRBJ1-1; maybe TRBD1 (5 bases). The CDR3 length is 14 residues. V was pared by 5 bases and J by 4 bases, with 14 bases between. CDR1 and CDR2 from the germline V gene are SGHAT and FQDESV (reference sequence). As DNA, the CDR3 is TGTGCCAGCAGCCAAATTGGGGGGGTCACTGAAGCTTTCTTT. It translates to CASSQIGGVTEAFF.

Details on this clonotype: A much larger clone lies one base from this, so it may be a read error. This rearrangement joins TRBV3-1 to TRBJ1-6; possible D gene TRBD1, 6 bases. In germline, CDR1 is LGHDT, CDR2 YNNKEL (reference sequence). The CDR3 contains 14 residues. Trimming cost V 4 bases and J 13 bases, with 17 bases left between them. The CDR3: CASSLVRGNPPLHF. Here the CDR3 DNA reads TGTGCCAGCAGCCTAGTAAGGGGGAATCCGCCCCTCCACTTT.

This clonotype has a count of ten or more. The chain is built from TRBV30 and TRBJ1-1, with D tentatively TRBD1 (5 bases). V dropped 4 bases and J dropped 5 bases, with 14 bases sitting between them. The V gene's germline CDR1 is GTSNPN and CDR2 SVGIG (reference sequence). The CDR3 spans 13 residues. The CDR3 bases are TGTGCCTGGAAGGGAAGGGGAAAAACTGAAGCTTTCTTT. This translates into CAWKGRGKTEAFF.

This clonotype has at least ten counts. This CDR3 is CASTWDSLREQYF. The CDR3 coding sequence is TGTGCCAGCACTTGGGACTCTCTACGGGAGCAGTACTTC. The chain is built from TRBV6-1 and TRBJ2-7; possible D gene TRBD2, 6 bases. CDR1 and CDR2 from the germline V gene are MNHNS and SASEGT. V was clipped by 7 bases and J by 7 bases, with 17 bases between them. This CDR3 comprises 13 residues.

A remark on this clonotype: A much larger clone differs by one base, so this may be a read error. CDR3 region: CANSRSLWGAAFF. CDR3 nucleotide sequence: TGTGCCAACAGCCGCAGCCTGTGGGGTGCAGCTTTCTTT. V and J are TRBV7-3 and TRBJ1-1, with D unclear. Germline CDR1 SGHTA, CDR2 FQGTGA. This CDR3 region has 13 residues.

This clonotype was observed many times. Here the CDR3 reads CASSSGARSAYNEQFF. The DNA for the CDR3 is TGTGCCAGCAGTTCAGGGGCTAGGTCAGCTTACAATGAGCAGTTCTTC. V usage is TRBV28 and J usage is TRBJ2-1; a possible D gene is TRBD1 (6 bases). CDR1 and CDR2 from the germline V gene are MDHEN and SYDVKM. Trimming removed 4 bases at V and 4 bases at J, with 17 bases between. CDR3 length: 16 residues.

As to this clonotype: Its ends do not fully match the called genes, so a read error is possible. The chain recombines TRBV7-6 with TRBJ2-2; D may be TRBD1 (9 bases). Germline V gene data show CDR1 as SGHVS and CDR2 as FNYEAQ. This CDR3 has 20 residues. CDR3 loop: CATSYTGGASSGRGTGELFF. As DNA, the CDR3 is TGTGCCACCAGCTATACAGGGGGCGCGTCAAGCGGGAGAGGCACCGGGGAGCTGTTTTTT.

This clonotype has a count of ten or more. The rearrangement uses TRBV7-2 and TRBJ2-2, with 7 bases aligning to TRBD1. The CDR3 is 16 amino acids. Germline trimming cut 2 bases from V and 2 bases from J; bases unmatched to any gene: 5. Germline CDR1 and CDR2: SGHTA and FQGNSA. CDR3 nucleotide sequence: TGTGCCAGCAGCTTACGAGGGGGCTTTAACACCGGGGAGCTGTTTTTT. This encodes CASSLRGGFNTGELFF.

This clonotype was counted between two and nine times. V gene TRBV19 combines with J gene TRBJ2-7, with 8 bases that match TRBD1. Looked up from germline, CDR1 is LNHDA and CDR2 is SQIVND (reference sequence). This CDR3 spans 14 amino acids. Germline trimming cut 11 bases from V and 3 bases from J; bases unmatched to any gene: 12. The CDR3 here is CAGNPRTGRYEQYF. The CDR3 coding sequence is TGTGCCGGAAATCCACGGACAGGGCGCTACGAGCAGTACTTC.

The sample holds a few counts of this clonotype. CDR3 sequence reads: CSAARRRAGPYNEQFF. DNA for the CDR3: TGCAGTGCTGCCCGCAGGCGAGCGGGGCCCTACAATGAGCAGTTCTTC. The V gene is TRBV20-1, the J gene TRBJ2-1; 7 bases are a match to TRBD2. The CDR3 runs 16 residues. J lost 2 bases, V lost 5 bases, and 12 bases had no gene match. Germline V CDR1 and CDR2: DFQATT, SNEGSKA (reference sequence).

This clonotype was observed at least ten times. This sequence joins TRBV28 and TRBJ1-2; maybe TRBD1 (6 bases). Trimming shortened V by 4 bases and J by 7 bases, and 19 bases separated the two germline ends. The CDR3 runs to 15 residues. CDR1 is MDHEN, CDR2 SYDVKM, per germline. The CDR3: CASSWGAATASGYTF. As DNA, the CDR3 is TGTGCCAGCAGTTGGGGGGCGGCTACCGCAAGTGGCTACACCTTC.

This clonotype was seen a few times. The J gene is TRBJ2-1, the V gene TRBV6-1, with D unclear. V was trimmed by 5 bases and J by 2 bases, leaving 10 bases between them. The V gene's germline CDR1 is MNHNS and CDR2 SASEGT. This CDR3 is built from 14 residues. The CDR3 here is CASSYNPAYNEQFF. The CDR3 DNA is TGTGCCAGCAGTTATAACCCTGCCTACAATGAGCAGTTCTTC.

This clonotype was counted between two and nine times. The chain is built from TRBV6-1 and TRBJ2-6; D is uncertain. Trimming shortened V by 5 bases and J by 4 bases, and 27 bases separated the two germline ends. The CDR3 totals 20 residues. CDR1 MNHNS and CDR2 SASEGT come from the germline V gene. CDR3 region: CASSFGQQIPALLGANVLTF. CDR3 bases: TGTGCCAGCAGTTTCGGTCAACAAATCCCTGCCCTCTTGGGGGCCAACGTCCTGACTTTC.

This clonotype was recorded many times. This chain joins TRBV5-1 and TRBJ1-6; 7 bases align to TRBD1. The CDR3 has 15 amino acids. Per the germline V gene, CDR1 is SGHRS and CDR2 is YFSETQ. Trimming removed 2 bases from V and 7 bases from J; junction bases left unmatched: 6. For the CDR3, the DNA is TGCGCCAGCAGCTTTACAGGGGCGGGAAATTCACCCCTCCACTTT. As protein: CASSFTGAGNSPLHF. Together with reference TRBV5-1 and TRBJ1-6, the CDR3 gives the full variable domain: KAGVTQTPRYLIKTRGQQVTLSCSPISGHRSVSWYQQTPGQGLQFLFEYFSETQRNKGNFPGRFSGRQFSNSRSEMNVSTLELGDSALYLCASSFTGAGNSPLHFGNGTRLTVT.

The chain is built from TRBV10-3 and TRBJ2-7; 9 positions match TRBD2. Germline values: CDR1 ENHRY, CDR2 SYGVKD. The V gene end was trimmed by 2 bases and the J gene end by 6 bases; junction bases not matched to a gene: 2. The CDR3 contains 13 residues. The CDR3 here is CAISEEREVEQYF. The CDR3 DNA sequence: TGTGCCATCAGTGAGGAGCGGGAGGTCGAGCAGTACTTC.

The CDR3 region has the DNA TGTGCCACCTCGGGGCAGGGGGCCGAGGAAAAACTGTTTTTT. Its protein product is CATSGQGAEEKLFF. The chain has TRBV24-1 and TRBJ1-4, with TRBD1 matching over 8 bases. Looked up from germline, CDR1 is KGHDR and CDR2 is SFDVKD. This CDR3 contains 14 residues. Trimming removed 9 bases from V and 8 bases from J; junction bases left unmatched: 10.

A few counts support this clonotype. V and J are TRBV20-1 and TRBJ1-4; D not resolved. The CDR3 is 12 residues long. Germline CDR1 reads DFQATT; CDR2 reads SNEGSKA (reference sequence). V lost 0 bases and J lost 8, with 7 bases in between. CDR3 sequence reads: CSARDGSEKLFF. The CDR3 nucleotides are TGCAGTGCTAGAGACGGTTCAGAAAAACTGTTTTTT.